This T cell receptor beta chain is from a study of shared clonotypes between healthy human individuals. Positively selected for CCR7, the CD45RO-negative cells used as naive CD8 cells excluded terminally differentiated effector memory CD45RA+ cells. Method: immunoSEQ multiplex PCR; TCRdb's copy keeps in-frame clones and lacks some. The data show 2 million to 2.5 million clones, with about 92% seen just once and about 1.8% held by the top ten. Sequenced sample: naive CD8+ T cells from PBMCs. This TCR was recovered from a man younger than 35 in good health. Some clones in this sample may be carry-over from other donors' samples.

The CDR3 DNA sequence: TGTGCCAGCAGCCATGTACTAGCGGGACGGCCCAATGAGCAGTTCTTC. Translated, it gives CASSHVLAGRPNEQFF. The V gene is TRBV28, the J gene TRBJ2-1, with 10 bases that match TRBD2. The J segment lost 6 bases and the V segment lost 6 bases, leaving 11 bases of the junction unmatched. The CDR3 is 16 residues long. Germline CDR1 reads MDHEN; CDR2 reads SYDVKM.